A selection of T cell receptor beta chains follows, all from one sample in a study of CD8 T cells in Susac syndrome. TCRdb analysed the immunoSEQ multiplex PCR reads with MiXCR anew, one entry per CDR3 protein. The data show over 350,000 distinct CDR3 sequences, more than 80% seen once. Sequenced material: CD8+ T cells from PBMCs. The source is a human donor with multiple sclerosis. The CDR3 runs from the conserved cysteine through the conserved F or W. A D gene is named only where the DNA matches it firmly. Expanded clones are given a class, and other clones once, few, many or no size at all.

V gene,D gene,J gene,clone size,CDR3 DNA,CDR3 protein
TRBV19,-,TRBJ1-6,-,TGTGCCAGTAGGAATCGGCCCTATAATTCACCCCTCCACTTT,CASRNRPYNSPLHF
TRBV6-6,TRBD1,TRBJ1-5,-,TGTGCCAGCAGTTACGTAACAGGGGACAATCAGCCCCAGCATTTT,CASSYVTGDNQPQHF
TRBV29-1,TRBD2,TRBJ2-1,-,TGCAGCGTTGAGGGCTTAGGAGCGGGGGGATCCTACAATGAGCAGTTCTTC,CSVEGLGAGGSYNEQFF
TRBV12-3/TRBV12-4,-,TRBJ2-3,-,TGTGCCAGCAGGTTTACAGGGACAGATACGCAGTATTTT,CASRFTGTDTQYF
TRBV4-1,-,TRBJ1-1,-,TGCGCCAGCAGCCAAGATGAGGGAGGGAACACTGAAGCTTTCTTT,CASSQDEGGNTEAFF
TRBV27,-,TRBJ1-1,-,TGTGCCAGCACCTCCGCCACTGAAGCTTTCTTT,CASTSATEAFF
TRBV7-2,TRBD1,TRBJ1-2,-,TGTGCCAGCAGCGAATGGACAGGTTCGGATGGCTACACCTTC,CASSEWTGSDGYTF
TRBV7-9,-,TRBJ2-3,-,TGTGCCAGCAGCTCCTCGGAGGGAAGATCAGATACGCAGTATTTT,CASSSSEGRSDTQYF
TRBV5-1,TRBD1,TRBJ2-3,-,TGCGCCAGCAGCTTTGTCACAGGGGGCCCGACAGATACGCAGTATTTT,CASSFVTGGPTDTQYF
TRBV27,-,TRBJ2-7,-,TGTGCCAGCAGTTTATCGGGACGGAACTTCTACGAGCAGTACTTC,CASSLSGRNFYEQYF
TRBV7-9,-,TRBJ1-2,-,TGTGCCAGCAGCTTAGGAGGGGTAGATGGCTACACCTTC,CASSLGGVDGYTF
TRBV7-6,TRBD2,TRBJ2-7,few,TGTGCCAGCAGCTTATCTCTAGCGGGAGGGCCTTCGGTCGAGCAGTACTTC,CASSLSLAGGPSVEQYF
TRBV28,TRBD2,TRBJ2-7,few,TGTGCCAGCAGTGAGCGGGGTAGCTACGAGCAGTACTTC,CASSERGSYEQYF
TRBV27,-,TRBJ2-2,-,TGTGCCAGCAGTTTATCTTCGGGGGCGTACACCGGGGAGCTGTTTTTT,CASSLSSGAYTGELFF
TRBV4-1,-,TRBJ2-1,-,TGCGCCAGCAGCCAGGGAGGGGGGGAAGCCAACAATGAGCAGTTCTTC,CASSQGGGEANNEQFF
TRBV4-1,-,TRBJ1-1,-,TGCGCCAGCAGCCAAGGGGCGGCGACGAACACTGAAGCTTTCTTT,CASSQGAATNTEAFF
TRBV29-1,-,TRBJ2-3,-,TGCAGCGTTGAAGGGGCGACAGGCGCTGCAGATACGCAGTATTTT,CSVEGATGAADTQYF
TRBV5-8,-,TRBJ2-2,-,TGTGCCAGCCAGCACGGTAAAGGCCGGGGAGCGAGGGAGAACACCGGGGAGCTGTTTTTT,CASQHGKGRGARENTGELFF
TRBV19,TRBD2,TRBJ2-1,-,TGTGCCAGTAACCTAGCGGGGAACGCCTACAATGAGCAGTTCTTC,CASNLAGNAYNEQFF
TRBV30,TRBD2,TRBJ2-1,-,TGTGCCTGGAGCCGGGCTAGCGGGGGGCCAAATGAGCAGTTCTTC,CAWSRASGGPNEQFF
TRBV6-5,-,TRBJ1-1,few,TGTGCCAGCAGTTGGCAGCCGAACACTGAAGCTTTCTTT,CASSWQPNTEAFF
TRBV29-1,TRBD1,TRBJ1-1,-,TGCAGCGGCCGGGACAGGGATTACACTGAAGCTTTCTTT,CSGRDRDYTEAFF
TRBV13,TRBD2,TRBJ2-3,-,TGTGCCAGCAGTAAAGCGGGGGACACAGATACGCAGTATTTT,CASSKAGDTDTQYF
TRBV28,-,TRBJ1-1,-,TGTGCCACATCTTTATCATATCAGGGGAACACTGAAGCTTTCTTT,CATSLSYQGNTEAFF
TRBV27,-,TRBJ2-7,-,TGTGCCAGCAGTTTATCCGTAGGGGCGTACGAGCAGTACTTC,CASSLSVGAYEQYF
TRBV27,-,TRBJ2-1,few,TGTGCCAGCAGTTTACTAGGGAATAATGAGCAGTTCTTC,CASSLLGNNEQFF
TRBV5-6,-,TRBJ2-5,-,TGTGCCAGCAGCTTGGTCGTCAGGTCCGAAGAGACCCAGTACTTC,CASSLVVRSEETQYF
TRBV11-3,TRBD1,TRBJ2-3,-,TGTGCCAGCAGCTTAGGGGGCTGGACAGGGGAAGGAACAGATACGCAGTATTTT,CASSLGGWTGEGTDTQYF
TRBV5-1,TRBD1,TRBJ2-1,-,TGTGCCAGCAGCTCCGGGACAGAGATCTACAATGAGCAGTTCTTC,CASSSGTEIYNEQFF
TRBV4-1,-,TRBJ2-2,-,TGCGCCAGCAGTCAAGGTGGTAACGGGGAGCTGTTTTTT,CASSQGGNGELFF
TRBV4-1,-,TRBJ2-1,-,TGCGCCAGCAGTCCAAGCTTTAGTGAGCAGTTCTTC,CASSPSFSEQFF
TRBV27,-,TRBJ2-5,once,TGTGCCAGCAGTCCAAACCGGGGGGAGACCCAGTACTTC,CASSPNRGETQYF
TRBV5-5,TRBD1,TRBJ2-7,-,TGTGCCAGCAGCCAAGGCTGGACAGGGCCCGAGCAGTACTTC,CASSQGWTGPEQYF
TRBV27,TRBD2,TRBJ2-7,-,TGTGCCAGCAGTACCGATCCGGGACTAGCGGGGGTCTACGAGCAGTACTTC,CASSTDPGLAGVYEQYF
TRBV7-8,-,TRBJ2-5,once,TGTGCCAGCAGCTTCGGCCAGATAGACCAGTACTTC,CASSFGQIDQYF
TRBV27,TRBD2,TRBJ2-3,-,TGTGCCAGCAGTTTATCACGATCCTTAGCGGGAGGGAACGTAGATACGCAGTATTTT,CASSLSRSLAGGNVDTQYF
TRBV7-9,-,TRBJ2-3,-,TGTGCCAGCATTTGGAGGGAGGATACGCAGTATTTT,CASIWREDTQYF
TRBV15,TRBD2,TRBJ2-5,-,TGTGCCACCCTTGGGGTAGCGGGGGAGCGAGAGACCCAGTACTTC,CATLGVAGERETQYF
TRBV6-1,TRBD1,TRBJ2-3,few,TGTGCCAGCAGTGAATCCAGGGGGGATACGCAGTATTTT,CASSESRGDTQYF
TRBV27,-,TRBJ1-4,-,TGTGCCAGCAGTCCGGTCAGGGACGAAAAACTGTTTTTT,CASSPVRDEKLFF
TRBV27,TRBD1,TRBJ2-7,-,TGTGCCAGCAGTTCCCTCGGGACAGGGATGTACTCCTACGAGCAGTACTTC,CASSSLGTGMYSYEQYF
TRBV20-1,-,TRBJ2-3,-,TGCAGTGCTAGAGATAGGGTAGGGTCTAGCACAGATACGCAGTATTTT,CSARDRVGSSTDTQYF
TRBV4-1,-,TRBJ1-1,-,TGCGCCAGCAGCCAAATGGAGGCGAACACTGAAGCTTTCTTT,CASSQMEANTEAFF
TRBV15,TRBD1,TRBJ1-4,-,TGTGCCACCAGCAGAGCGGGGACAGGGGATGAAAAACTGTTTTTT,CATSRAGTGDEKLFF
TRBV27,-,TRBJ1-1,few,TGTGCCAGCAGTTTATCGACTGCCACTGAAGCTTTCTTT,CASSLSTATEAFF
TRBV21-1,-,TRBJ2-7,-,TGTGCCAGCAGCAAAGTTGGGACAGGGCATTCCTACGAGCAGTACTTC,CASSKVGTGHSYEQYF
TRBV28,TRBD2,TRBJ2-7,-,TGTGCCAGCAGTTTAGTAGGACTAGCTTCCTACGAGCAGTACTTC,CASSLVGLASYEQYF
TRBV29-1,-,TRBJ2-7,-,TGCAGCGTTGCCTTGGGCCGGGGGTTGGAGCAGTACTTC,CSVALGRGLEQYF
TRBV2,-,TRBJ2-1,-,TGTGCCACCTACAAGAACGGGCCCTCCTACGCATCGGGCAATGAGCAGTTCTTC,CATYKNGPSYASGNEQFF
TRBV6-1,-,TRBJ1-5,-,TGTGCCAGCAGGGACACGGCCAATCAGCCCCAGCATTTT,CASRDTANQPQHF
TRBV7-2,TRBD2,TRBJ2-1,-,TGTGCCAGCAGGGGACTAGCGGAGACCTACAATGAGCAGTTCTTC,CASRGLAETYNEQFF
TRBV20-1,-,TRBJ2-3,-,TGCAGTGCTCTATACAGGAGCACAGATACGCAGTATTTT,CSALYRSTDTQYF
TRBV7-9,-,TRBJ1-4,-,TGTGCCAGCAGCTTTACAGCGCCTAATGAAAAACTGTTTTTT,CASSFTAPNEKLFF
TRBV19,-,TRBJ2-7,-,TGTGCCAGTAGTATAACTACCGGCGAGCAGTACTTC,CASSITTGEQYF
TRBV6-6,-,TRBJ1-4,-,TGTGCCAGCACCTGGACAGAGGATGAAAAACTGTTTTTT,CASTWTEDEKLFF
TRBV10-3,-,TRBJ2-2,-,TGTGCCATCGGCGAGGGTGGTGCCGGGGAGCTGTTTTTT,CAIGEGGAGELFF
TRBV11-2,-,TRBJ2-5,-,TGTGCCAGCAGCTCCGATGCGGGGCGGGAAGGTTTGGAGACCCAGTACTTC,CASSSDAGREGLETQYF
TRBV29-1,-,TRBJ1-1,-,TGCAGCGTTGTTGGGGCGACGAACACTGAAGCTTTCTTT,CSVVGATNTEAFF